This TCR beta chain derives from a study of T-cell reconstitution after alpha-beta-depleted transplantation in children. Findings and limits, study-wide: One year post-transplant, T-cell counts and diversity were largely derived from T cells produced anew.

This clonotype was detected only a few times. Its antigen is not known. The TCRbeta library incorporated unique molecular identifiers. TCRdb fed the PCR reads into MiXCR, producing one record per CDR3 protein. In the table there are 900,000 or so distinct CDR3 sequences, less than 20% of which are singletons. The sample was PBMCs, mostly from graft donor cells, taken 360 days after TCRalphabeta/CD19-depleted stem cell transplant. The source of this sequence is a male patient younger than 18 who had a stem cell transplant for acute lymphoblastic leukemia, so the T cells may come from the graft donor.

CDR3 in DNA: TGTGCCAGCAGTTTCGTGGGAGCAGACGAGACCCAGTACTTC. Translated, it gives CASSFVGADETQYF. The rearrangement links TRBV12-3 or TRBV12-4 to TRBJ2-5; maybe TRBD2 (5 bases). V lost 3 bases and J lost 5, with 13 bases in between. CDR3 length: 14 residues.